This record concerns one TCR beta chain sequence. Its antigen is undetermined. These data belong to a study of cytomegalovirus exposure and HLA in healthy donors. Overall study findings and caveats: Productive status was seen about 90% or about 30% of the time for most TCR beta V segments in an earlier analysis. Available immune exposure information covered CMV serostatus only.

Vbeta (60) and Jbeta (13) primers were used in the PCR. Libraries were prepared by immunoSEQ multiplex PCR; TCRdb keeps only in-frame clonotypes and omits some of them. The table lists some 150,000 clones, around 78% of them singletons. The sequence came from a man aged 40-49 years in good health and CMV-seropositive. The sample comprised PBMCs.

The CDR3 here is CAWNPGLAFNEQYF. CDR3 DNA sequence: TGTGCCTGGAACCCCGGGCTAGCATTCAACGAGCAGTACTTC. The chain uses TRBV30 and TRBJ2-7, with D possibly being TRBD2 (5 bases). Trimming stripped 4 bases from V and 5 bases from J, with 18 bases between. The V gene's germline CDR1 is GTSNPN and CDR2 SVGIG (reference sequence). CDR3 size: 14 residues.